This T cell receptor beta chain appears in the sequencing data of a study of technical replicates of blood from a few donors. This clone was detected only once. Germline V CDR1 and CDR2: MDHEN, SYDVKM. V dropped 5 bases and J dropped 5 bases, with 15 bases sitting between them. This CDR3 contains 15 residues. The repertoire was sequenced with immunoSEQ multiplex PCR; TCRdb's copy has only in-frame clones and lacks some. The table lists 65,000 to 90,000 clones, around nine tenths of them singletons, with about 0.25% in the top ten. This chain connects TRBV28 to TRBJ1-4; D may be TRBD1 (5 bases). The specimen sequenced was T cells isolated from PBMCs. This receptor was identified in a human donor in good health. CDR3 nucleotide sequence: TGTGCCAGCAGTCCCCCAAGGGCAGGGAATGAAAAACTGTTTTTT. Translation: CASSPPRAGNEKLFF.